The 29 T cell receptor beta chains presented below share a single source sample, sequenced in a study of blood T cell repertoires in COVID-19. Produced via immunoSEQ multiplex PCR; TCRdb's table is partial and in-frame only. The profile shows some 400,000 clones, 85% to 90% of them singletons. The specimen sequenced was peripheral blood. The receptors were gathered from a human donor in a cohort sampled during active COVID-19.

This clone was seen a handful of times. Here the CDR3 reads CASSLGQRTGDNTEAFF. CDR3 DNA: TGTGCCAGCAGCTTAGGTCAGAGGACAGGGGACAACACTGAAGCTTTCTTT. V usage is TRBV7-9 and J usage is TRBJ1-1; 9 bases agree with TRBD1. Per germline, CDR1 SEHNR and CDR2 FQNEAQ (reference sequence). Germline trimming cut 1 base from V and 2 bases from J; bases unmatched to any gene: 8. The CDR3 loop spans 17 amino acids.

The V gene is TRBV5-4, the J gene TRBJ2-1, with a tentative D call TRBD1 (6 bases). Trimming pared 4 bases from V and 0 bases from J, leaving 11 bases between. Per the germline V gene, CDR1 is SGHNT and CDR2 is YYREEE (reference sequence). The CDR3 covers 15 residues. In DNA form, the CDR3 reads TGTGCCAGCAGCCGTACAGGGAGCTCCTACAATGAGCAGTTCTTC. Translated: CASSRTGSSYNEQFF.

The chain combines TRBV6-6 with TRBJ2-7; tentative D call: TRBD1 (6 bases). V lost 6 bases to trimming and J lost 3 bases, with 12 bases between them. CDR1 and CDR2 from the germline V gene are MNHNY and SVGAGI (reference sequence). The CDR3 loop spans 13 amino acids. CDR3 region: CASRTTGSYEQYF. CDR3 DNA: TGTGCCAGCAGGACGACAGGAAGCTACGAGCAGTACTTC.

The genes are TRBV5-1 and TRBJ2-7, with 8 bases that match TRBD2. This CDR3 contains 15 residues. CDR1 and CDR2 from the germline V gene are SGHRS and YFSETQ. The junction had 4 bases not matched to a gene; V was cut back by 0 bases and J by 2 bases. CDR3 loop: CASSLGVAGPYEQYF. The CDR3 region has the DNA TGCGCCAGCAGCTTGGGAGTAGCGGGGCCCTACGAGCAGTACTTC.

This chain links TRBV4-1 with TRBJ2-3, with 8 bases identical to TRBD2. The CDR3 covers 15 residues. V shed 1 base and J 4 bases; nucleotides not matched to a gene: 4. Germline V gene lookup returns CDR1 MGHRA and CDR2 YSYEKL. The CDR3 reads CASSQGAGEADTQYF. The CDR3 DNA follows: TGCGCCAGCAGCCAAGGAGCGGGAGAAGCAGATACGCAGTATTTT.

The V gene is TRBV4-2, the J gene TRBJ1-5; possible D gene TRBD1, 6 bases. V was clipped by 0 bases and J by 1 base, with 10 bases between them. CDR1 and CDR2 (germline): LGHNA, YNFKEQ. This CDR3 comprises 16 residues. CDR3 amino acids: CASSQDAGASNQPQHF. The CDR3 DNA reads as TGTGCCAGCAGCCAAGATGCGGGGGCAAGCAATCAGCCCCAGCATTTT.

This chain joins TRBV24-1 and TRBJ1-4; 7 bases fit TRBD1. The CDR3 loop spans 14 amino acids. CDR1 and CDR2 (germline): KGHDR, SFDVKD. V dropped 7 bases and J dropped 6; count of bases not matched to a gene: 7. CDR3 residues: CATRDTGADEKLFF. As DNA, the CDR3 is TGTGCCACCAGAGACACAGGGGCAGATGAAAAACTGTTTTTT.

The chain combines TRBV4-2 with TRBJ2-6, with D unclear. Deletions cut 5 bases from V and 2 bases from J, with 10 bases between. Germline assignment: CDR1 LGHNA and CDR2 YNFKEQ. This CDR3 is 15 amino acids long. CDR3 sequence reads: CASSSTRAGANVLTF. CDR3 sequence (DNA): TGTGCCAGCAGCTCAACCCGAGCTGGGGCCAACGTCCTGACTTTC.

The V call is TRBV27, the J call TRBJ2-5; possible D gene TRBD2, 7 bases. The germline V gene has CDR1 MNHEY and CDR2 SMNVEV (reference sequence). The CDR3 runs 17 residues. V shed 6 bases and J shed 5 bases, with 25 bases lying between them. The CDR3 is CASRPVGPRGPRETQYF. The CDR3 coding sequence is TGTGCCAGCAGACCCGTTGGGCCGCGGGGGCCTCGCGAGACCCAGTACTTC.

This clone was observed once. The gene calls are TRBV9 and TRBJ2-7, with no clear D. Deletions cut 0 bases from V and 1 base from J, with 8 bases between. The CDR3 is 14 residues long. Germline-derived CDR1 and CDR2 are SGDLS and YYNGEE. CDR3 region: CASSVDPGSYEQYF. The DNA for the CDR3 is TGTGCCAGCAGCGTAGATCCAGGTTCCTACGAGCAGTACTTC.

The chain links TRBV6-5 to TRBJ1-4; 7 nucleotides agree with TRBD1. CDR3 size: 13 residues. Germline V CDR1 and CDR2: MNHEY, SVGAGI. J gave up 7 bases and V 8 bases, and 7 bases lay outside the gene matches. CDR3 bases: TGTGCCAGCCGGGAGGGGGCAATTGAAAAACTGTTTTTT. Amino acids: CASREGAIEKLFF.

The chain uses TRBV9 and TRBJ1-3, with D perhaps matching TRBD1 (6 bases). The V and J ends lost 2 bases and 1 base respectively, with 10 bases between them. CDR1 SGDLS and CDR2 YYNGEE come from the germline V gene. CDR3 length: 15 residues. The CDR3 DNA is TGTGCCAGCAGCGTGAAGGGGGTATCTGGAAACACCATATATTTT. Protein sequence: CASSVKGVSGNTIYF.

The chain recombines TRBV18 with TRBJ1-2, with TRBD1 as a possible D gene (5 bases). The length of the CDR3 is 15 residues. Germline CDR1 and CDR2: KGHSH and LQKENI. Trimming shortened V by 1 base and J by 7 bases, and 16 bases separated the two germline ends. The DNA for the CDR3 is TGTGCCAGCTCACCACGCAGGGAGGTCGGCGTTGGCTACACCTTC. Amino acid sequence: CASSPRREVGVGYTF.

The chain links TRBV30 to TRBJ1-6; unclear D gene. The CDR3 totals 13 residues. The V end was cut by 0 bases, the J end by 9 bases, with 9 bases between. Germline V CDR1 and CDR2: GTSNPN, SVGIG (reference sequence). CDR3 sequence reads: CAWSVRRGSPLHF. The CDR3 DNA is TGTGCCTGGAGTGTACGTCGGGGTTCACCCCTCCACTTT.

Points on this clone: At one end, the junction sequence differs from germline, possibly due to a read error. V and J are TRBV19 and TRBJ1-5, with unresolved D. Germline V gene lookup returns CDR1 LNHDA and CDR2 SQIVND (reference sequence). There are 13 residues in the CDR3. CDR3 nucleotides: TGTGCCAGTAGTATACAACAGTCCTCCCCTGGTGCTTTT. Protein sequence: CASSIQQSSPGAF.

The CDR3 DNA reads TGTGCCTGGACCTACGACAGGGGTAACTATGGCTACACCTTC. The encoded protein is CAWTYDRGNYGYTF. The V call is TRBV30, the J call TRBJ1-2, with 8 nucleotides matching TRBD1. The CDR3 contains 14 residues. The V gene's germline CDR1 is GTSNPN and CDR2 SVGIG (reference sequence). Losses at the gene ends were 4 bases for V and 1 base for J; bases not matched to a gene: 5.

The rearrangement uses TRBV13 and TRBJ1-6; maybe TRBD1 (6 bases). Trimming took off 6 bases at V and 10 bases at J, with 19 bases between the two ends. The CDR3 is 15 residues long. Germline V gives CDR1 PRHDT, CDR2 FYEKMQ (reference sequence). The DNA of the CDR3 is TGTGCCAGCAGGGCACAGGGACCAGGAGGCTCACCCCTCCACTTT. Encoded protein: CASRAQGPGGSPLHF.

Many counts were recorded for this clone. The rearrangement links TRBV11-2 to TRBJ2-5; TRBD1 matches 8 bases. Germline values: CDR1 SGHAT, CDR2 FQNNGV. With 0 bases clipped from V and 5 bases from J, the junction kept 11 bases outside the gene matches. The CDR3 runs to 17 residues. The CDR3 nucleotides read TGTGCCAGCAGCTTAGATCAGCGGCAGGGGGCATGGGAGACCCAGTACTTC. Translating it yields CASSLDQRQGAWETQYF.

This chain joins TRBV6-5 and TRBJ1-5; D uncertain. The germline V gene encodes CDR1 MNHEY and CDR2 SVGAGI. Trimming removed 6 bases from V and 5 bases from J, with 8 bases in between. The CDR3 is 12 residues long. The CDR3 DNA sequence: TGTGCCAGCAGAGTGGCGGATCAGCCCCAGCATTTT. This translates into CASRVADQPQHF.

Comments on this clone: At one of its ends the junction is not consistent with the germline gene, which may arise from a read error. The chain couples TRBV9 to TRBJ2-3; TRBD2 agrees at 11 bases. CDR1 and CDR2 (germline): SGDLS, YYNGEE. This CDR3 is 15 amino acids long. In DNA form, the CDR3 reads TGTGCCAGCACCGTAGCGGGGGGGCTGACAGATACGCAGTATTTT. This translates into CASTVAGGLTDTQYF.

The V gene is TRBV15, the J gene TRBJ2-3; TRBD1 matches at 10 bases. The CDR3 loop spans 17 amino acids. After removal of 2 bases from V and 3 bases from J, the junction contained 8 bases not matched to a gene. Germline-derived CDR1 and CDR2 are LNHNV and YYDKDF (reference sequence). In DNA form, the CDR3 reads TGTGCCACCAGCAGACCGAAGACAGGGGGCAGAACAGATACGCAGTATTTT. This sequence encodes CATSRPKTGGRTDTQYF. Variable domain in full (rest from reference TRBV15 and TRBJ2-3): DAMVIQNPRYQVTQFGKPVTLSCSQTLNHNVMYWYQQKSSQAPKLLFHYYDKDFNNEADTPDNFQSRRPNTSFCFLDIRSPGLGDTAMYLCATSRPKTGGRTDTQYFGPGTRLTVL.

This chain uses TRBV5-4 with TRBJ1-1; D remains ambiguous. With 2 bases removed from V and 3 bases from J, the gap between germline ends came to 17 bases. The CDR3 spans 16 residues. Germline values: CDR1 SGHNT, CDR2 YYREEE (reference sequence). The CDR3 bases are TGTGCCAGCAGCTTCGGCCGGCTCGGGTCCGACACTGAAGCTTTCTTT. Protein product: CASSFGRLGSDTEAFF.

This clone has ten or more counts. The chain joins TRBV7-8 to TRBJ2-5; 11 bases agree with TRBD1. Germline lookup yields CDR1 SGHVS and CDR2 FQNEAQ. The CDR3 spans 14 residues. J was trimmed by 3 bases and V by 5 bases; bases with no gene match: 2. The CDR3 here is CASSAGQGEETQYF. CDR3 nucleotide sequence: TGTGCCAGCAGCGCGGGACAGGGGGAAGAGACCCAGTACTTC. Supplemented by reference TRBV7-8 and TRBJ2-5, the full variable domain reads GAGVSQSPRYKVAKRGQDVALRCDPISGHVSLFWYQQALGQGPEFLTYFQNEAQLDKSGLPSDRFFAERPEGSVSTLKIQRTQQEDSAVYLCASSAGQGEETQYFGPGTRLLVL.

V and J are TRBV6-5 and TRBJ2-3; 7 bases line up with TRBD1. With V trimmed by 5 bases and J by 4 bases, 3 bases remained unmatched. CDR1 is MNHEY, CDR2 SVGAGI, per germline. The length of the CDR3 is 13 residues. The CDR3 DNA follows: TGTGCCAGCAGTCCAGGGGGATCAGATACGCAGTATTTT. It encodes CASSPGGSDTQYF.

The J gene is TRBJ2-2, the V gene TRBV2; the match to TRBD2 covers 10 bases. The CDR3 is made up of 17 amino acids. Trimming at V came to 4 bases and at J to 5 bases, leaving 10 bases not matched to a gene. The germline gives CDR1 SNHLY, CDR2 FYNNEI. CDR3 amino acids: CASSGPSGGLGTGELFF. As DNA, the CDR3 is TGTGCCAGCAGTGGCCCTAGCGGGGGATTGGGGACCGGGGAGCTGTTTTTT.

V usage is TRBV7-2 and J usage is TRBJ2-5; 7 bases align to TRBD1. This CDR3 has 15 residues. CDR1 and CDR2 from the germline V gene are SGHTA and FQGNSA. V was pared by 5 bases and J by 7 bases, with 13 bases of the junction left unmatched. CDR3 protein: CASSPGTASGGTQYF. CDR3 coding DNA: TGTGCCAGCAGCCCCGGGACAGCCTCCGGAGGGACCCAGTACTTC.

The gene calls are TRBV3-1 (or the pseudogene TRBV3-2) and TRBJ2-1; 11 bases are a match to TRBD2. In germline, CDR1 is LGHDT, CDR2 YNNKEL (reference sequence). The length of the CDR3 is 13 residues. J lost 6 bases, V lost 7 bases, and 2 bases had no gene match. CDR3 in amino acids: CASKGLAVNEQFF. The DNA of the CDR3 is TGTGCCAGCAAGGGACTAGCGGTCAATGAGCAGTTCTTC.

V and J are TRBV27 and TRBJ2-2; weak D call: TRBD2 (5 bases). The ends were cut back, 3 bases at V and 6 bases at J, with 8 bases in the middle. Germline V gives CDR1 MNHEY, CDR2 SMNVEV (reference sequence). The CDR3 runs 13 residues. The CDR3 DNA reads TGTGCCAGCAGTTTCCGGAGGCCCGGGGAGCTGTTTTTT. This encodes CASSFRRPGELFF.

The table lists this clone with a count of one. The rearrangement uses TRBV27 and TRBJ2-7; D may be TRBD2 (6 bases). From germline, CDR1 is MNHEY and CDR2 SMNVEV (reference sequence). CDR3 size: 15 residues. V gave up 4 bases and J gave up 3 bases, with 16 bases separating them. The CDR3 coding sequence is TGTGCCAGCAGTTCAGGCGGTCTCGGGGGCTACGAGCAGTACTTC. Translated: CASSSGGLGGYEQYF.